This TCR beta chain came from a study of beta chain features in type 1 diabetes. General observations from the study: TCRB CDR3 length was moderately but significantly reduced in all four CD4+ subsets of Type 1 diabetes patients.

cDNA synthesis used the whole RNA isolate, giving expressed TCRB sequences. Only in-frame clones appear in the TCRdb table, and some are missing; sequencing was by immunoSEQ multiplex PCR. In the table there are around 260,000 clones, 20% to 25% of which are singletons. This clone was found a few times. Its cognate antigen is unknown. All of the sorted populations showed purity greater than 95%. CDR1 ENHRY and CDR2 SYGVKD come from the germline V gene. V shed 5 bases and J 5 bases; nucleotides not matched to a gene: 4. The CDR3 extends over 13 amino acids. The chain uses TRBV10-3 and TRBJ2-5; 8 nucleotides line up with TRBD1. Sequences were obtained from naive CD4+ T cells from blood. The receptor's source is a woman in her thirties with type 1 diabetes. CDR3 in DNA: TGTGCCATCAGTCCAGGGGGCCGGGAGACCCAGTACTTC. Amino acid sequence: CAISPGGRETQYF.